This record covers a single T cell receptor (beta chain). Its matching antigen is unknown. Using immunoSEQ multiplex PCR, the repertoire was profiled, and TCRdb retains in-frame clones only, with some absent. The repertoire consists of 900,000 to 1,200,000 clones, with approximately 80% occurring once and the leading ten covering 0.55% to 0.7%. The source of the sample is a study of shared clonotypes between healthy human individuals. Study observations and caveats: Naive subsets usually exceeded memory subsets in estimated richness.

This receptor was obtained from a man aged 18 to 30 in good health. Some clones in this sample may be carry-over from other donors' samples. The sequencing sample was made of memory CD4+ T cells from PBMCs. Stated subset: CD45RA-negative fraction.

The CDR3 region has the DNA TGTGCCTGGAGTGTAGGGTGGGGAAGAGAACAGCCCCAGCATTTT. Residues: CAWSVGWGREQPQHF. This chain connects TRBV30 to TRBJ1-5; D is undetermined. The CDR3 loop spans 15 amino acids. Per the germline V gene, CDR1 is GTSNPN and CDR2 is SVGIG (reference sequence). The V gene lost 0 bases and the J gene lost 7 bases, with 16 bases spanning the gap.